One and the same sample provided the 20 T cell receptor beta chains below, sequenced in a study of T cells after yellow fever vaccination (dated by TCRdb to between 2018 and 2021). What the treatment or condition label conveys for this sample: live attenuated yellow fever vaccine strain. Library preparation was by 5' RACE. Sequencing was carried out with an Illumina HiSeq 2500. TCRdb reworked the public reads: Q25 trimming with fastp, MiXCR clone assembly, productive beta chains retained. One record per CDR3 amino acid sequence lists the most common genes and DNA. Within this sample are around 610,000 distinct CDR3 sequences, with less than 15% of them counted one time only. The ten biggest clones cover over 12% of the sample. The material was PBMCs, obtained on the day of the yellow fever booster vaccination. These TCRs come from a man aged 30 to 45 who received the YFV17D yellow fever vaccine.

V and J are TRBV14 and TRBJ1-2, with 8 bases fitting TRBD1. CDR3 length: 13 amino acids. Germline V gene sequence: CDR1 SGHDN, CDR2 FVKESK. Losses at the gene ends were 3 bases for V and 9 bases for J; bases not matched to a gene: 6. The CDR3 DNA reads as TGTGCCAGCAGCCAGCCGGACAGGGTGAGCTACACCTTC. Amino acids: CASSQPDRVSYTF.

The rearrangement links TRBV15 to TRBJ2-7, with TRBD2 identical over 7 bases. This CDR3 is built from 15 residues. Germline V gene sequence: CDR1 LNHNV, CDR2 YYDKDF (reference sequence). Trimming at V came to 0 bases and at J to 4 bases, leaving 6 bases not matched to a gene. CDR3 nucleotides: TGTGCCACCAGCAGAGATGAGGGCGGGAGATACGAGCAGTACTTC. Its translation is CATSRDEGGRYEQYF.

This clonotype turned up a few times. This chain links TRBV18 with TRBJ2-1; D is perhaps TRBD2 (6 bases). This CDR3 is built from 15 residues. Trimming removed 2 bases at V and 2 bases at J, with 10 bases between. Germline CDR1 KGHSH, CDR2 LQKENI. The CDR3 coding sequence is TGTGCCAGCTCACCAGTGGGAGGACCCTACAATGAGCAGTTCTTC. This codes for CASSPVGGPYNEQFF.

This clonotype was seen only a few times. The chain recombines TRBV10-2 with TRBJ2-1; 7 bases agree with TRBD2. From germline, CDR1 is WSHSY and CDR2 SAAADI. The ends lost 8 bases at V and 1 base at J; junction bases unmatched: 5. The CDR3 has 14 residues. The CDR3 DNA reads TGCGCCAGCGGAGGGGACTATTCCTACAATGAGCAGTTCTTC. Its translation: CASGGDYSYNEQFF.

This clonotype has only a few counts. V is TRBV24-1 and J is TRBJ2-3; possibly TRBD1 or TRBD2 for D (5 bases each). With 9 bases removed from V and 3 bases from J, the gap between germline ends came to 15 bases. Germline CDR1 and CDR2: KGHDR and SFDVKD. The CDR3 runs 14 residues. CDR3 coding DNA: TGTGCCACCCGGGACCGTCGGAAGACAGATACGCAGTATTTT. Protein: CATRDRRKTDTQYF.

This sequence joins TRBV10-3 and TRBJ2-7, with 7 positions matching TRBD2. The CDR3 runs 15 residues. V gave up 6 bases and J gave up 2 bases; unmatched junction bases: 10. From germline, CDR1 is ENHRY and CDR2 SYGVKD. In nucleotides, the CDR3 is TGTGCCATCAGGCGGGAGCAGCCTGGCGCCTACGAGCAGTACTTC. It specifies CAIRREQPGAYEQYF.

This clonotype was seen only a few times. This rearrangement joins TRBV20-1 to TRBJ2-5; 9 nucleotides agree with TRBD1. This CDR3 is 14 amino acids long. CDR1 is DFQATT and CDR2 is SNEGSKA in the germline V gene (reference sequence). V lost 3 bases and J lost 1; bases outside the gene matches: 3. CDR3 loop: CSASVTGGQETQYF. The CDR3 DNA is TGCAGTGCTAGCGTGACAGGGGGCCAAGAGACCCAGTACTTC.

The sample holds many counts of this clonotype. The junction departs from the called germline gene at one end, perhaps through a read error. The chain has TRBV19 and TRBJ2-1; 7 bases fit TRBD2. This CDR3 has 16 residues. Per the germline V gene, CDR1 is LNHDA and CDR2 is SQIVND (reference sequence). The CDR3 coding sequence is TGTGCCAGTAGTATAGCCGGGCGGGAGTCCTTCAATGAGCAGTTCTTC. This codes for CASSIAGRESFNEQFF.

The chain couples TRBV5-4 to TRBJ2-4; D possibly corresponds to TRBD1 (5 bases). V was cut by 3 bases and J by 0 bases, with 10 bases left in between. This CDR3 region has 15 residues. Germline lookup yields CDR1 SGHNT and CDR2 YYREEE (reference sequence). The DNA for the CDR3 is TGTGCCAGCAGCTCTCAGGGAATAGCCAAAAACATTCAGTACTTC. Its protein product is CASSSQGIAKNIQYF.

This clonotype was counted only a few times. The rearrangement links TRBV11-2 to TRBJ2-1; no clear D. The V gene lost 0 bases and the J gene lost 3 bases, with 15 bases spanning the gap. The CDR3 sequence is 17 residues long. Germline loops: CDR1 SGHAT, CDR2 FQNNGV. The chain's CDR3 is CASSLEVSGKNYNEQFF. CDR3 nucleotides: TGTGCCAGCAGCTTAGAAGTATCTGGGAAAAACTACAATGAGCAGTTCTTC. Full variable domain (remainder filled in from reference TRBV11-2 and TRBJ2-1): EAGVAQSPRYKIIEKRQSVAFWCNPISGHATLYWYQQILGQGPKLLIQFQNNGVVDDSQLPKDRFSAERLKGVDSTLKIQPAKLEDSAVYLCASSLEVSGKNYNEQFFGPGTRLTVL.

At least ten counts were recorded for this clonotype. The chain recombines TRBV29-1 with TRBJ2-3, with 7 bases lining up with TRBD2. V lost 5 bases, J lost 2 bases, and 4 bases stayed unmatched. Looked up from germline, CDR1 is SQVTM and CDR2 is ANQGSEA. The CDR3 totals 13 residues. As DNA, the CDR3 is TGCAGCGTTCTAGCGGTATACACAGATACGCAGTATTTT. Protein sequence: CSVLAVYTDTQYF.

This chain connects TRBV20-1 to TRBJ1-5, with D hard to call. Deletions cut 6 bases from V and 6 bases from J, with 18 bases between. The CDR3 totals 14 residues. Germline lookup yields CDR1 DFQATT and CDR2 SNEGSKA (reference sequence). The DNA of the CDR3 is TGCAGTGCGCCAGTAGGAGGGAAGGCTCAGCCCCAGCATTTT. Protein: CSAPVGGKAQPQHF.

The chain couples TRBV20-1 to TRBJ2-7, with 8 bases identical to TRBD1. V trimming: 4 bases; J trimming: 0 bases; junction bases outside the gene matches: 5. The germline V gene encodes CDR1 DFQATT and CDR2 SNEGSKA (reference sequence). CDR3 length equals 14 residues. Written as DNA, the CDR3 is TGCAGTGCTATGCAGGGGGCGAGCTCCTACGAGCAGTACTTC. The encoded protein is CSAMQGASSYEQYF.

Concerning this clonotype: A single base separates this from a much larger clone, so it may be a read error. As the CDR3 is not closed by the conserved phenylalanine or tryptophan, this likely results from a read error. The gene calls are TRBV4-3 and TRBJ2-7, with 8 positions matching TRBD1. Germline trimming cut 4 bases from V and 2 bases from J; bases unmatched to any gene: 4. Germline V gene lookup returns CDR1 LGHNA and CDR2 YSLEER. This CDR3 is 14 amino acids long. The CDR3 here is CASSPQQGAYEQYL. DNA for the CDR3: TGCGCCAGCAGCCCCCAACAGGGGGCCTACGAGCAGTACCTC.

The genes are TRBV5-6 and TRBJ2-1; a possible D gene is TRBD2 (6 bases). V shed 4 bases and J shed 4 bases, with 12 bases lying between them. The CDR3 length is 14 residues. The germline V gene encodes CDR1 SGHDT and CDR2 YYEEEE. The CDR3 protein is CASSMGGPYNEQFF. The CDR3 DNA is TGTGCCAGCAGCATGGGGGGACCTTACAATGAGCAGTTCTTC.

The rearrangement uses TRBV20-1 and TRBJ2-3, with 7 bases identical to TRBD2. Germline V lookup: CDR1 DFQATT, CDR2 SNEGSKA (reference sequence). Trimming at V came to 6 bases and at J to 8 bases, leaving 5 bases not matched to a gene. The CDR3 extends over 11 amino acids. CDR3 residues: CSAERDPTQYF. CDR3 in DNA: TGCAGTGCGGAGCGGGACCCTACGCAGTATTTT.

This clonotype has only one observation. V usage is TRBV18 and J usage is TRBJ1-3, with D possibly matching TRBD1 (6 bases). Germline V CDR1 and CDR2: KGHSH, LQKENI. Trimming left V 2 bases short and J 0 bases short, with 11 bases between. The CDR3 length is 16 residues. The CDR3 bases are TGTGCCAGCTCACCAATTCGGGACACCTCTGGAAACACCATATATTTT. This encodes CASSPIRDTSGNTIYF.

The chain combines TRBV7-9 with TRBJ2-5; 10 positions match TRBD2. With V trimmed by 1 base and J by 5 bases, 4 bases remained unmatched. Germline V lookup: CDR1 SEHNR, CDR2 FQNEAQ (reference sequence). The CDR3 extends over 15 amino acids. The CDR3 DNA sequence: TGTGCCAGCAGCTTAGGAGCGGGGGGGGCGGAGACCCAGTACTTC. This gives the protein CASSLGAGGAETQYF.

The rearrangement joins TRBV7-3 to TRBJ2-5; TRBD2 matches 11 bases. From germline, CDR1 is SGHTA and CDR2 FQGTGA. The CDR3 contains 15 residues. Trimming removed 6 bases from V and 2 bases from J; junction bases left unmatched: 5. This CDR3 is CASSQGLAAQETQYF. The CDR3 DNA is TGTGCCAGCAGTCAGGGACTAGCGGCACAAGAGACCCAGTACTTC.

This chain uses TRBV10-3 with TRBJ2-1; TRBD1 or TRBD2 may be the D gene (5 bases each). Trimming left V 5 bases short and J 10 bases short, with 18 bases between. Looked up from germline, CDR1 is ENHRY and CDR2 is SYGVKD. The CDR3 spans 14 residues. Here the CDR3 DNA reads TGTGCCATCAGTCCTCAGGGAGCTATCCCAGAGCAGTTCTTC. It encodes CAISPQGAIPEQFF.